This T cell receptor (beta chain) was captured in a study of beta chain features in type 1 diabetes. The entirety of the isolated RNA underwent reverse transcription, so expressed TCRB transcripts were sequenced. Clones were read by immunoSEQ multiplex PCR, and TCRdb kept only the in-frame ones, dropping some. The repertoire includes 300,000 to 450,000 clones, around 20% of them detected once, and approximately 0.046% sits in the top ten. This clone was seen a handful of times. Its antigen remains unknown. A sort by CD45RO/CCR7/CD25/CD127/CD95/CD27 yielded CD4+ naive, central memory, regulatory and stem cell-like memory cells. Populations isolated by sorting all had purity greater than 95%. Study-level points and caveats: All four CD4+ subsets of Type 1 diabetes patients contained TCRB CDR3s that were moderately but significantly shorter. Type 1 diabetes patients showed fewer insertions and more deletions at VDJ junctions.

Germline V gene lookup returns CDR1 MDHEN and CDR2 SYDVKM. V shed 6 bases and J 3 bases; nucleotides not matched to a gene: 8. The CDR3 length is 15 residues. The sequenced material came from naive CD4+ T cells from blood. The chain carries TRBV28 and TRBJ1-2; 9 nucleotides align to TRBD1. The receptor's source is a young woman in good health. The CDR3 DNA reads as TGTGCCAGCAGGGAGGGGGACAGGGTAGACTATGGCTACACCTTC. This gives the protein CASREGDRVDYGYTF.